A single sample is the source of the 20 T cell receptor beta chains below, sequenced in a study of blood T cell repertoires in COVID-19. Method: immunoSEQ multiplex PCR; TCRdb's copy keeps in-frame clones and lacks some. Of about 210,000 clones listed, roughly 78% are singletons. The sample was peripheral blood. These receptors originate from a woman in her 40s with acute or convalescent COVID-19.

The chain has TRBV15 and TRBJ2-5; D may be TRBD1 (7 bases). The V end was cut by 0 bases, the J end by 4 bases, with 18 bases between. The CDR3 extends over 17 amino acids. The germline CDR1 and CDR2 sequences are LNHNV and YYDKDF (reference sequence). CDR3 bases: TGTGCCACCAGCAGAGATTTCGCGGGGCCAGGGGGAGAGACCCAGTACTTC. It translates to CATSRDFAGPGGETQYF.

J is TRBJ2-1 and V is TRBV6-5; 7 bases line up with TRBD2. The V and J ends lost 8 bases and 9 bases, in that order; junction bases with no gene match: 13. The CDR3 covers 14 residues. The germline V gene has CDR1 MNHEY and CDR2 SVGAGI. The CDR3 spells CASPLAESSGEQFF. The CDR3 nucleotides are TGTGCCAGCCCCCTAGCGGAGTCCTCGGGTGAGCAGTTCTTC.

In this sample, this clone turned up once. The chain recombines TRBV6-5 with TRBJ1-1; D uncertain. V shed 0 bases and J shed 4 bases, with 6 bases lying between them. Germline CDR1 reads MNHEY; CDR2 reads SVGAGI. The CDR3 runs to 13 residues. The CDR3 region is CASSYSVSTEAFF. The DNA for the CDR3 is TGTGCCAGCAGTTACTCCGTCAGCACTGAAGCTTTCTTT.

The chain recombines TRBV6-1 with TRBJ2-2; 10 nucleotides line up with TRBD2. The CDR3 is 16 residues long. With 1 base clipped from V and 7 bases from J, the junction kept 6 bases outside the gene matches. Germline CDR1 is MNHNS and CDR2 is SASEGT. The CDR3 sequence is CASSEVRTSGSGELFF. CDR3 DNA: TGTGCCAGCAGTGAAGTAAGGACTAGCGGTAGCGGGGAGCTGTTTTTT.

The rearrangement uses TRBV30 and TRBJ1-1, with D unclear. CDR3 length: 12 amino acids. Trimming took off 4 bases at V and 3 bases at J, with 9 bases between the two ends. The germline CDR1 and CDR2 sequences are GTSNPN and SVGIG (reference sequence). The CDR3 region is CAWISIYTEAFF. The CDR3 DNA is TGTGCCTGGATTTCCATTTACACTGAAGCTTTCTTT.

The chain carries TRBV5-1 and TRBJ2-1; D is undetermined. V was clipped by 6 bases and J by 0 bases, with 10 bases between them. The V gene's germline CDR1 is SGHRS and CDR2 YFSETQ. The CDR3 consists of 14 residues. Here the CDR3 DNA reads TGCGCCAGCAACTCGGGTAGCTCCTACAATGAGCAGTTCTTC. This encodes CASNSGSSYNEQFF.

This clone was counted only a few times. V gene TRBV10-2 combines with J gene TRBJ2-1, with D possibly TRBD2 on 6 matching bases. Germline CDR1 WSHSY, CDR2 SAAADI. CDR3 length: 15 residues. Trimming pared 3 bases from V and 2 bases from J, leaving 11 bases between. The CDR3 loop reads CASSEGGAAYNEQFF. DNA of the CDR3: TGCGCCAGCAGTGAAGGCGGGGCCGCCTACAATGAGCAGTTCTTC.

V gene TRBV4-3 combines with J gene TRBJ1-2, with D unresolved. Germline V gene data show CDR1 as LGHNA and CDR2 as YSLEER. Trimming left V 0 bases short and J 5 bases short, with 13 bases between. The CDR3 contains 15 residues. The CDR3 DNA is TGCGCCAGCAGCCAAGATATGCACAGAATGTATGGCTACACCTTC. Translating gives CASSQDMHRMYGYTF.

The genes are TRBV6-2 or TRBV6-3 and TRBJ2-1; 10 nucleotides line up with TRBD2. CDR1 and CDR2 from the germline V gene are MNHEY and SVGEGT. This CDR3 spans 16 amino acids. V shed 4 bases, J shed 4 bases, and the junction held 7 bases outside the gene matches. CDR3 loop: CASSSPSGRGYNEQFF. CDR3 sequence (DNA): TGTGCCAGCAGTTCCCCCAGCGGGAGGGGTTACAATGAGCAGTTCTTC.

The gene calls are TRBV19 and TRBJ2-3, with 8 bases aligning to TRBD2. The CDR3 covers 15 residues. The germline gives CDR1 LNHDA, CDR2 SQIVND (reference sequence). Trimming cost V 6 bases and J 4 bases; bases outside gene matches: 9. Written as DNA, the CDR3 is TGTGCCAGTAGATCGGGACTAGTTCGGTCAGATACGCAGTATTTT. It is translated as CASRSGLVRSDTQYF.

V usage is TRBV5-6 and J usage is TRBJ1-1; the D is unclear. Germline loops: CDR1 SGHDT, CDR2 YYEEEE. This CDR3 comprises 14 residues. The V end lost 3 bases, the J end lost 8 bases, and 17 bases lay between the germline ends. The CDR3 reads CASSWAGRPWEAFF. The CDR3 DNA reads as TGTGCCAGCAGCTGGGCGGGCAGGCCTTGGGAAGCTTTCTTT.

This chain uses TRBV20-1 with TRBJ2-1, with D perhaps matching TRBD2 (5 bases). Trimming shortened V by 6 bases and J by 5 bases, and 8 bases separated the two germline ends. CDR1 DFQATT and CDR2 SNEGSKA come from the germline V gene (reference sequence). This CDR3 comprises 11 residues. The CDR3: CSADGNNEQFF. CDR3 nucleotide sequence: TGCAGTGCAGACGGGAACAATGAGCAGTTCTTC.

This clone came up once. The chain has TRBV6-6 and TRBJ1-3; 8 positions match TRBD1. J was trimmed by 1 base and V by 6 bases; bases with no gene match: 5. The V gene's germline CDR1 is MNHNY and CDR2 SVGAGI (reference sequence). The CDR3 consists of 15 residues. CDR3: CASSTGGSSGNTIYF. The DNA of the CDR3 is TGTGCCAGCAGCACAGGGGGATCTTCTGGAAACACCATATATTTT.

This rearrangement joins TRBV3-1 (or the pseudogene TRBV3-2) to TRBJ1-2; the D gene is possibly TRBD1 (6 bases). This CDR3 contains 15 residues. V lost 0 bases and J 6 bases, leaving 14 bases between the germline ends. CDR1 LGHDT and CDR2 YNNKEL come from the germline V gene (reference sequence). Here the CDR3 DNA reads TGTGCCAGCAGCCAAGATACCGACAGGCCCAATGGCTACACCTTC. Protein product: CASSQDTDRPNGYTF.

The chain is built from TRBV19 and TRBJ2-1, with 12 bases fitting TRBD2. Trimming took 4 bases from V and 8 from J; bases not matched to a gene: 12. The CDR3 has 17 residues. Germline CDR1 and CDR2: LNHDA and SQIVND (reference sequence). The CDR3 loop reads CASSNMASGGAPDEQFF. The CDR3 DNA reads TGTGCCAGTAGTAATATGGCTAGCGGGGGGGCCCCCGATGAGCAGTTCTTC.

The gene calls are TRBV5-1 and TRBJ2-6; 7 positions match TRBD1. V dropped 4 bases and J dropped 0; count of bases not matched to a gene: 4. Germline loops: CDR1 SGHRS, CDR2 YFSETQ. CDR3 length: 16 amino acids. The CDR3 sequence: CASSAGGFSGANVLTF. CDR3 nucleotides: TGCGCCAGCAGCGCAGGGGGTTTCTCTGGGGCCAACGTCCTGACTTTC. Drawing the rest from reference TRBV5-1 and TRBJ2-6, the complete variable domain is KAGVTQTPRYLIKTRGQQVTLSCSPISGHRSVSWYQQTPGQGLQFLFEYFSETQRNKGNFPGRFSGRQFSNSRSEMNVSTLELGDSALYLCASSAGGFSGANVLTFGAGSRLTVL.

The chain has TRBV30 and TRBJ2-7; TRBD1 is a possible D gene (5 bases). The CDR3 loop spans 13 amino acids. In germline, CDR1 is GTSNPN, CDR2 SVGIG (reference sequence). V lost 0 bases and J lost 3, with 9 bases in between. The CDR3: CAWSVDSNYEQYF. For the CDR3, the DNA is TGTGCCTGGAGTGTTGACAGCAACTACGAGCAGTACTTC.

Here the CDR3 reads CASSPGTRNEQFF. CDR3 nucleotides: TGTGCCAGCAGTCCCGGGACTAGGAATGAGCAGTTCTTC. This sequence joins TRBV6-2 or TRBV6-3 and TRBJ2-1, with 8 bases matching TRBD2. The CDR3 totals 13 residues. V shed 5 bases and J 7 bases; nucleotides not matched to a gene: 4. Germline V CDR1 and CDR2: MNHEY, SVGEGT.

The chain combines TRBV14 with TRBJ2-7; D might be TRBD2 (5 bases). The CDR3 has 11 residues. The germline CDR1 and CDR2 sequences are SGHDN and FVKESK. The V gene lost 0 bases and the J gene lost 9 bases, with 6 bases spanning the gap. Here the CDR3 reads CASSQEGRQYF. The CDR3 coding sequence is TGTGCCAGCAGCCAAGAGGGGAGGCAGTACTTC.

The CDR3 DNA reads as TGTGCCAGCAGCTTAGGGGTCGGGAGCTCTGAAGCTTTCTTT. Protein: CASSLGVGSSEAFF. The chain links TRBV11-3 to TRBJ1-1; D call uncertain. The V gene's germline CDR1 is SGHNT and CDR2 YENEEA. The CDR3 runs 14 residues. Trimming stripped 1 base from V and 6 bases from J, with 12 bases between. Supplemented by reference TRBV11-3 and TRBJ1-1, the full variable domain reads EAGVVQSPRYKIIEKKQPVAFWCNPISGHNTLYWYLQNLGQGPELLIRYENEEAVDDSQLPKDRFSAERLKGVDSTLKIQPAELGDSAVYLCASSLGVGSSEAFFGQGTRLTVV.